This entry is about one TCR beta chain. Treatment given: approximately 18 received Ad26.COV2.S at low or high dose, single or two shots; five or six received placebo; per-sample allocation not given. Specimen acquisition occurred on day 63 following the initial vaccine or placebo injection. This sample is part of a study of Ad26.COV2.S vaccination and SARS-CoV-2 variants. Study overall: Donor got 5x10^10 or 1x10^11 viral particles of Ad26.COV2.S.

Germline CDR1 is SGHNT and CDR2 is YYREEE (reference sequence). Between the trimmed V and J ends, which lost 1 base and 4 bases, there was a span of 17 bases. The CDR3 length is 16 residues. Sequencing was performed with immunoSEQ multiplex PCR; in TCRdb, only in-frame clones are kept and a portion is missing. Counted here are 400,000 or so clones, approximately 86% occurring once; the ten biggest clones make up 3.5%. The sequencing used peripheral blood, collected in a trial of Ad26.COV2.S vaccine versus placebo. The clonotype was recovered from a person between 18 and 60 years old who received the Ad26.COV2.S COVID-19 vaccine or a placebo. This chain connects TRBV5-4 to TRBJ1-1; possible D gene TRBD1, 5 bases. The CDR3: CASSLRPGRWGTEAFF. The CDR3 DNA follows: TGTGCCAGCAGCTTGAGGCCGGGACGGTGGGGCACTGAAGCTTTCTTT.